This is a list of T cell receptor beta chains from one sample in a study of blood T cell repertoires in COVID-19. Sequencing used immunoSEQ multiplex PCR; TCRdb keeps in-frame clones, though not all of them. The sample lists 20,000 to 25,000 clones, 81% seen once, with approximately 7% in the top ten. Sample: peripheral blood. The receptors stem from a man aged 65 to 85 with acute or convalescent COVID-19. Both conserved end residues are part of each CDR3. Each record gives: V gene, J gene, D gene, clone size, CDR3 protein, CDR3 DNA. A D gene is named only where the DNA matches it firmly. Size values are once, few and many counts, or a class for expanded clones, and some rows have none.

v_gene: TRBV5-6; j_gene: TRBJ2-7; d_gene: .; abundance: .; CDR3aa: CASSLLSLAPYEQYF; CDR3nt: TGTGCCAGCAGCTTGTTGTCACTAGCTCCCTACGAGCAGTACTTC
v_gene: TRBV7-8; j_gene: TRBJ1-1; d_gene: TRBD1; abundance: .; CDR3aa: CASSLFWTGGSRDTEAFF; CDR3nt: TGTGCCAGCAGCCTTTTTTGGACAGGGGGCTCGAGGGACACTGAAGCTTTCTTT
v_gene: TRBV3-1/TRBV3-2; j_gene: TRBJ2-5; d_gene: .; abundance: .; CDR3aa: CASSRLGRGETQYF; CDR3nt: TGTGCCAGCAGCCGCCTCGGGAGAGGGGAGACCCAGTACTTC
v_gene: TRBV10-2; j_gene: TRBJ2-7; d_gene: .; abundance: .; CDR3aa: CASSAGTNSYEQYF; CDR3nt: TGCGCCAGCAGTGCCGGGACAAACTCCTACGAGCAGTACTTC
v_gene: TRBV20-1; j_gene: TRBJ2-5; d_gene: TRBD2; abundance: .; CDR3aa: CSASPGGGLQETQYF; CDR3nt: TGCAGTGCTAGTCCGGGAGGAGGCCTCCAAGAGACCCAGTACTTC
v_gene: TRBV6-1; j_gene: TRBJ1-2; d_gene: .; abundance: .; CDR3aa: CASSEMGADGYTF; CDR3nt: TGTGCCAGCAGTGAAATGGGGGCGGATGGCTACACCTTC
v_gene: TRBV18; j_gene: TRBJ2-1; d_gene: TRBD2; abundance: few; CDR3aa: CASSPSGEHNEQFF; CDR3nt: TGTGCCAGCTCACCAAGCGGGGAGCACAATGAGCAGTTCTTC
v_gene: TRBV19; j_gene: TRBJ1-1; d_gene: .; abundance: few; CDR3aa: CASSVYLLNTEAFF; CDR3nt: TGTGCCAGTAGTGTATATCTCCTGAACACTGAAGCTTTCTTT
v_gene: TRBV4-3; j_gene: TRBJ2-2; d_gene: TRBD1; abundance: few; CDR3aa: CASSQDLVDRGIVGELFF; CDR3nt: TGCGCCAGCAGCCAAGATTTAGTGGACAGGGGGATAGTCGGGGAGCTGTTTTTT
v_gene: TRBV2; j_gene: TRBJ2-7; d_gene: TRBD1; abundance: .; CDR3aa: CATETRDRGREQYF; CDR3nt: TGTGCCACCGAGACCCGGGACAGGGGTCGCGAGCAGTACTTC
v_gene: TRBV6-5; j_gene: TRBJ2-5; d_gene: .; abundance: .; CDR3aa: CATQIQETQYF; CDR3nt: TGTGCCACCCAGATACAAGAGACCCAGTACTTC
v_gene: TRBV5-6; j_gene: TRBJ2-7; d_gene: .; abundance: .; CDR3aa: CASSLRGGEEQYF; CDR3nt: TGTGCCAGCAGCCTACGGGGTGGGGAAGAGCAGTACTTC
v_gene: TRBV10-2; j_gene: TRBJ2-7; d_gene: TRBD1; abundance: once; CDR3aa: CASSSRGPYEQYF; CDR3nt: TGCGCCAGCAGTTCCAGGGGGCCCTACGAGCAGTACTTC
v_gene: TRBV30; j_gene: TRBJ1-6; d_gene: .; abundance: .; CDR3aa: CAWNPQTGSYNSPLHF; CDR3nt: TGTGCCTGGAACCCCCAGACAGGCTCCTATAATTCACCCCTCCACTTT
v_gene: TRBV2; j_gene: TRBJ1-2; d_gene: .; abundance: .; CDR3aa: CASSERATRGYTF; CDR3nt: TGTGCCAGCAGTGAACGAGCTACCAGAGGGTACACCTTC
v_gene: TRBV7-9; j_gene: TRBJ1-1; d_gene: .; abundance: .; CDR3aa: CASSSVGGSAEAFF; CDR3nt: TGTGCCAGCAGCTCTGTGGGGGGTTCGGCTGAAGCTTTCTTT